The source of this TCR beta chain is a study of shared clonotypes between healthy human individuals. Sequencing used immunoSEQ multiplex PCR; TCRdb keeps in-frame clones, though not all of them. This sample has approximately 120,000 clones, with roughly two thirds found just once. The specimen sequenced was memory CD8+ T cells sorted from blood. The subset here: CD45RO+ cells pooled with CCR7-negative TemRA cells. The TCR was taken from a woman aged 25 to 39 in good health.

The CDR3 sequence is CASSYRGDTGELFF. CDR3 bases: TGTGCCAGCTCCTATCGAGGGGACACCGGGGAGCTGTTTTTT. This chain joins TRBV27 and TRBJ2-2, with D perhaps being TRBD1 or TRBD2 (5 bases each). The CDR3 contains 14 residues. Per germline, CDR1 MNHEY and CDR2 SMNVEV (reference sequence). The V gene lost 8 bases and the J gene lost 3 bases, with 13 bases spanning the gap.